Below are 25 T cell receptor beta chains sequenced from a single sample in a study of vaccination effects on CD4 cells after COVID-19. These receptors lack a known antigen. TCRdb's table, derived via immunoSEQ multiplex PCR, lists solely in-frame clones and lacks some. The table includes approximately 60,000 clones, approximately 80% detected once. Following culture for about 11 days, CD4+ T cells were isolated. Two-dose vaccination with either BNT162b2 or mRNA-1273 was given to the participants. Sequences were derived from CD4+ T cells from PBMCs cultured without peptide, sampled after COVID-19 vaccination. These receptors all come from a human donor who received a COVID-19 vaccine.

This chain connects TRBV2 to TRBJ1-5; tentatively, D is TRBD1 (5 bases). The germline gives CDR1 SNHLY, CDR2 FYNNEI. Trimming shortened V by 11 bases and J by 2 bases, and 10 bases separated the two germline ends. This CDR3 contains 12 residues. The CDR3 region has the DNA TGTGCCTCCGCCAGGGGCAATCAGCCCCAGCATTTT. This translates into CASARGNQPQHF.

The chain employs TRBV27 and TRBJ1-1; no clear D gene. V lost 6 bases and J 0 bases, leaving 14 bases between the germline ends. Germline values: CDR1 MNHEY, CDR2 SMNVEV (reference sequence). CDR3 size: 15 residues. The chain's CDR3 is CASRKRTGMNTEAFF. The CDR3, as DNA: TGTGCCAGCAGGAAAAGGACGGGGATGAACACTGAAGCTTTCTTT.

The chain couples TRBV7-6 to TRBJ1-1, with no clear D. Trimming removed 3 bases at V and 7 bases at J, with 9 bases between. Per the germline V gene, CDR1 is SGHVS and CDR2 is FNYEAQ. There are 12 residues in the CDR3. This chain's CDR3 is CASSLDSSEAFF. The CDR3 DNA reads TGTGCCAGCAGCTTGGATTCCAGTGAAGCTTTCTTT.

The V and J genes are TRBV12-3 or TRBV12-4 and TRBJ1-2; the match to TRBD1 covers 7 bases. The V gene end was trimmed by 6 bases and the J gene end by 2 bases; junction bases not matched to a gene: 3. This CDR3 is built from 13 residues. DNA for the CDR3: TGTGCCAGCAGCCCGGGACAGAACTATGGCTACACCTTC. Translation gives CASSPGQNYGYTF.

The chain has TRBV28 and TRBJ1-6, with D possibly being TRBD1 (5 bases). This CDR3 contains 12 residues. In germline, CDR1 is MDHEN, CDR2 SYDVKM. Trimming shortened V by 8 bases and J by 7 bases, and 9 bases separated the two germline ends. The CDR3 spells CASLDSNSPLHF. The CDR3 DNA sequence: TGTGCCAGCCTCGACAGCAATTCACCCCTCCACTTT.

This clone was found once. The CDR3 nucleotides read TGTGCCAGCAGCCGTGGGAGGAGAGGAAAAGGAGGAAACACCATATATTTT. Translation gives CASSRGRRGKGGNTIYF. The chain joins TRBV7-2 to TRBJ1-3; no firm D call. The CDR3 contains 17 residues. V lost 5 bases and J 4 bases, leaving 21 bases between the germline ends. Per germline, CDR1 SGHTA and CDR2 FQGNSA.

Here the CDR3 DNA reads TGTGCCAGCGGGGCTAGCGGGGGTGGGAATGAGCAGTTCTTC. The encoded protein is CASGASGGGNEQFF. This rearrangement joins TRBV28 to TRBJ2-1, with 10 bases aligning to TRBD2. The CDR3 length is 14 residues. Trimming cost V 8 bases and J 7 bases; bases outside gene matches: 8. Per the germline V gene, CDR1 is MDHEN and CDR2 is SYDVKM.

The chain employs TRBV6-6 and TRBJ1-2; no clear D gene. This CDR3 comprises 12 residues. Germline assignment: CDR1 MNHNY and CDR2 SVGAGI (reference sequence). V dropped 2 bases and J dropped 10 bases, with 11 bases sitting between them. CDR3 region: CASSYPYEDYTF. CDR3 bases: TGTGCCAGCAGTTACCCCTATGAGGACTACACCTTC.

V and J are TRBV4-3 and TRBJ1-2, with D perhaps TRBD1 (5 bases). Germline lookup yields CDR1 LGHNA and CDR2 YSLEER. The CDR3 covers 13 residues. V was pared by 3 bases and J by 4 bases, with 9 bases between. Written as DNA, the CDR3 is TGCGCCAGCAGCCATCAGGGTTCCTATGGCTACACCTTC. This encodes CASSHQGSYGYTF.

This rearrangement joins TRBV5-4 to TRBJ1-4; 9 bases map to TRBD1. This CDR3 comprises 15 residues. Germline CDR1 SGHNT, CDR2 YYREEE (reference sequence). The V and J ends lost 3 bases and 3 bases, in that order; junction bases with no gene match: 3. As DNA, the CDR3 is TGTGCCAGCAGCTCGACAGGGGGAGCTAATGAAAAACTGTTTTTT. Protein product: CASSSTGGANEKLFF.

This clone was counted a few times. The rearrangement uses TRBV5-1 and TRBJ2-7; 11 nucleotides align to TRBD2. CDR3 length equals 15 residues. Germline loops: CDR1 SGHRS, CDR2 YFSETQ. With 4 bases clipped from V and 7 bases from J, the junction kept 10 bases outside the gene matches. CDR3: CASSLLAGGTPEQYF. DNA for the CDR3: TGCGCCAGCAGCCTTTTAGCGGGGGGGACCCCGGAGCAGTACTTC.

This sequence joins TRBV7-8 and TRBJ2-7; 10 positions agree with TRBD2. CDR1 SGHVS and CDR2 FQNEAQ come from the germline V gene. CDR3 length: 17 residues. The V and J ends lost 4 bases and 5 bases, in that order; junction bases with no gene match: 14. DNA for the CDR3: TGTGCCAGCAGCTCTTACGCCCTAGCGGGAGATTCACACGAGCAGTACTTC. Amino acid sequence: CASSSYALAGDSHEQYF.

The J gene is TRBJ1-5, the V gene TRBV24-1; TRBD1 matches 7 bases. The CDR3 spans 13 residues. Per the germline V gene, CDR1 is KGHDR and CDR2 is SFDVKD. With V trimmed by 1 base and J by 16 bases, 9 bases remained unmatched. The CDR3 region is CATSDFRQGIKHF. As DNA, the CDR3 is TGTGCCACCAGTGATTTCCGACAGGGAATAAAACATTTT.

The J gene is TRBJ2-7, the V gene TRBV5-1; D not resolved. Germline V CDR1 and CDR2: SGHRS, YFSETQ. This CDR3 has 10 amino acids. Between the trimmed V and J ends, which lost 4 bases and 4 bases, there was a span of 3 bases. This CDR3 reads CASSLYEQYF. CDR3 bases: TGCGCCAGCAGCCTGTACGAGCAGTACTTC.

The rearrangement uses TRBV30 and TRBJ2-7; 10 bases align to TRBD2. V shed 3 bases and J 2 bases; nucleotides not matched to a gene: 7. CDR3 length: 15 residues. Germline V gene lookup returns CDR1 GTSNPN and CDR2 SVGIG (reference sequence). CDR3 sequence: CAWSPRLAGTYEQYF. In DNA form, the CDR3 reads TGTGCCTGGAGCCCTAGACTAGCGGGTACCTACGAGCAGTACTTC. The full variable domain, in which reference TRBV30 and TRBJ2-7 provide the parts outside the CDR3, is SQTIHQWPATLVQPVGSPLSLECTVEGTSNPNLYWYRQAAGRGLQLLFYSVGIGQISSEVPQNLSASRPQDRQFILSSKKLLLSDSGFYLCAWSPRLAGTYEQYFGPGTRLTVT.

The genes are TRBV28 and TRBJ2-7; D is uncertain. The V end lost 3 bases, the J end lost 2 bases, and 5 bases lay between the germline ends. The CDR3 is 12 amino acids. The V gene's germline CDR1 is MDHEN and CDR2 SYDVKM. CDR3 in amino acids: CASSLSTYEQYF. CDR3 in DNA: TGTGCCAGCAGTTTGTCGACCTACGAGCAGTACTTC.

In this sample, this clone turned up a few times. The chain couples TRBV19 to TRBJ2-3; D might be TRBD2 (5 bases). In germline, CDR1 is LNHDA, CDR2 SQIVND (reference sequence). The CDR3 contains 16 residues. The germline V and J ends were trimmed by 5 bases and 0 bases, with 15 bases remaining between them. CDR3 in amino acids: CASSPGLLSSTDTQYF. As DNA, the CDR3 is TGTGCCAGTAGTCCTGGACTGCTCTCTAGCACAGATACGCAGTATTTT. Filled out from reference TRBV19 and TRBJ2-3, the complete variable domain reads DGGITQSPKYLFRKEGQNVTLSCEQNLNHDAMYWYRQDPGQGLRLIYYSQIVNDFQKGDIAEGYSVSREKKESFPLTVTSAQKNPTAFYLCASSPGLLSSTDTQYFGPGTRLTVL.

The chain couples TRBV5-1 to TRBJ1-4; the match to TRBD1 covers 8 bases. Germline V CDR1 and CDR2: SGHRS, YFSETQ. The CDR3 has 14 amino acids. The V and J ends lost 4 bases and 4 bases, in that order; junction bases with no gene match: 3. This CDR3 is CASSRQGLNEKLFF. Written as DNA, the CDR3 is TGCGCCAGCAGCCGACAGGGGCTTAATGAAAAACTGTTTTTT.

The chain joins TRBV7-8 to TRBJ1-3, with D possibly TRBD1 on 5 matching bases. The CDR3 runs 17 residues. CDR1 SGHVS and CDR2 FQNEAQ come from the germline V gene. V lost 0 bases and J 0 bases, leaving 12 bases between the germline ends. The CDR3 nucleotides read TGTGCCAGCAGCTTAGCCGGGGGGTACCTCTCTGGAAACACCATATATTTT. It is translated as CASSLAGGYLSGNTIYF.

In this sample, this clone turned up a few times. The chain links TRBV30 to TRBJ1-2, with a weak D call TRBD1 (6 bases). The CDR3 is 14 residues long. Per the germline V gene, CDR1 is GTSNPN and CDR2 is SVGIG (reference sequence). Trimming took off 3 bases at V and 8 bases at J, with 19 bases between the two ends. CDR3: CAWSATTGPQGYTF. The DNA for the CDR3 is TGTGCCTGGAGCGCAACGACAGGACCTCAGGGCTACACCTTC.

J is TRBJ1-1 and V is TRBV28; D remains ambiguous. Germline V gene lookup returns CDR1 MDHEN and CDR2 SYDVKM. Trimming took 4 bases from V and 3 from J, leaving 9 bases between them. The CDR3 is made up of 13 amino acids. The CDR3 region has the DNA TGTGCCAGCAGTTACCGGGATTACACTGAAGCTTTCTTT. It translates to CASSYRDYTEAFF.

This clone was seen a few times. The chain combines TRBV19 with TRBJ1-2; 11 nucleotides line up with TRBD1. The CDR3 totals 15 residues. The V segment lost 5 bases and the J segment 4 bases; nucleotides outside the gene matches: 6. Germline V gene data show CDR1 as LNHDA and CDR2 as SQIVND (reference sequence). The CDR3 spells CASSPSGTGGYGYTF. For the CDR3, the DNA is TGTGCCAGTAGTCCCTCCGGGACAGGGGGCTATGGCTACACCTTC.

The chain recombines TRBV20-1 with TRBJ2-5; D might be TRBD2 (6 bases). CDR1 DFQATT and CDR2 SNEGSKA come from the germline V gene (reference sequence). The CDR3 is 15 amino acids. With 3 bases removed from V and 4 bases from J, the gap between germline ends came to 18 bases. In DNA, the CDR3 is TGCAGTGCTAGTGGAGGGACCCATACGAGAGAGACCCAGTACTTC. As protein: CSASGGTHTRETQYF.

The chain links TRBV15 to TRBJ2-3; a weak D match, TRBD1 (5 bases). The V and J ends lost 0 bases and 3 bases respectively, with 10 bases between them. CDR1 is LNHNV and CDR2 is YYDKDF in the germline V gene (reference sequence). The CDR3 is 15 residues long. The CDR3 nucleotides read TGTGCCACCAGCAGAGACAGGGTCTCTACAGATACGCAGTATTTT. It encodes CATSRDRVSTDTQYF.

The chain uses TRBV4-3 and TRBJ1-4, with TRBD1 as a possible D gene (6 bases). This CDR3 is 15 amino acids long. The germline CDR1 and CDR2 sequences are LGHNA and YSLEER. V shed 0 bases and J shed 7 bases, with 12 bases lying between them. The CDR3 nucleotides are TGCGCCAGCAGCCAAGACGGGAGGGGGAGTGAAAAACTGTTTTTT. Amino acid sequence: CASSQDGRGSEKLFF.